This T cell receptor beta chain was profiled in a study of blood T cell repertoires in COVID-19 (dated by TCRdb to between 2020 and 2021). A note on the overall study: Samples from collaborators originated in the United States, Italy and Spain and spanned both the acute and convalescent phases of COVID-19. A freely available public database, intended as a resource for researchers studying the immune response to SARS-CoV-2, is where the repertoires were released. Where available, HLA class I and class II types were taken from metadata supplied by the sample provider and were not determined by assay-based typing. Nearly every sample came with metadata listing a de-identified subject ID, COVID-19 status, age in years and sex. The samples were drawn from two sources: the first 160 participants of the ongoing ImmuneRACE study, and 1,200 or so subjects contributed by 6 global collaborators. The material from the prospective study consisted of cDNA or gDNA derived from T cells, B-cell-depleted T cells, or PBMCs. Deeply sampled blood TCRbeta repertoires from subjects exposed to, actively infected with, or recovered from COVID-19 were included in the dataset. Findings and caveats that apply to the study as a whole: Clinical and demographic metadata were provided uncurated, with the amount varying by source and participant.

Regarding this clone: This clone's antigen is unknown. No base quality information exists; no much larger clone differs at one position.

TCRbeta CDR3 regions were amplified from genomic DNA using the immunoSEQ Assay, a bias-controlled multiplex PCR. As for the original processing: Within the assay, amplification of reference gene primers was used to estimate how many nucleated cells each sample contained. To quantify the absolute abundance of each unique TCRbeta CDR3 rearrangement, sequence reads were collapsed and filtered. For each sample, productive Simpson clonality was calculated as the square root of Simpson's diversity index over productive rearrangements. TCRdb limited this immuneACCESS table to in-frame rearrangements with V and J called. A share of clones is missing; checked studies link under half to unresolved V genes, and the rest is unexplained. From that table come the V and J calls and clone size; the DNA was used to work out D and trimming. The table for this sample lists roughly 70,000 clones; about 88% of them were counted only once. About 4.9% of the sample goes to the ten largest clones.

Whole blood was collected in K2EDTA tubes by collaborating institutions according to the institutions' own protocols. For TCRbeta analysis, collaborator samples were shipped as frozen whole blood, as isolated PBMCs, or as DNA extracted from either sample type. Including cysteine and phenylalanine, the CDR3 has 15 amino acids. The DNA shown is the 45-base CDR3, in frame from base 1. Compared with germline, V lacks 3 bases and J lacks 3 bases; bases without a gene match: 7. The germline V gene gives CDR1 as KGHSH and CDR2 as LQKENI. The source of this sequence is a woman between 45 and 60 years old with active COVID-19. This sequence uses TRBV18 and TRBJ2-7; TRBD1 lines up with 8 middle nucleotides. Sequencing used peripheral blood. The base sequence is TGTGCCAGCTCACCTATGACAGGGGTAGGCTACGAGCAGTACTTC. Its protein reads: CASSPMTGVGYEQYF. Supplemented by the reference TRBV18 and TRBJ2-7 proteins around the CDR3, the complete variable domain is NAGVMQNPRHLVRRRGQEARLRCSPMKGHSHVYWYRQLPEEGLKFMVYLQKENIIDESGMPKERFSAEFPKEGPSILRIQQVVRGDSAAYFCASSPMTGVGYEQYFGPGTRLTVT.